This TCR beta chain appears in the sequencing data of a study of OX40 agonist ivuxolimab in advanced cancers. Study summary: The dose-escalation group included hepatocellular carcinoma, melanoma, renal cell carcinoma and head and neck cancer. Earlier treatment with anti-PD-1, anti-PD-L1 or anti-CTLA-4 was permitted, and approximately 38% had received some.

Profiled with immunoSEQ multiplex PCR; TCRdb holds only in-frame clones, not every one. This table has roughly 76,000 clones, roughly nine tenths appearing once. Germline-derived CDR1 and CDR2 are SGHDT and YYEEEE. CDR3 length: 15 amino acids. Trimming took 5 bases from V and 4 from J; bases not matched to a gene: 11. This clone was observed once. Its antigen is undetermined. Regarding the study as a whole: Clonal expansion among partial responders at 0.1-3.0 mg/kg ranked near the lowest.

The rearrangement links TRBV5-6 to TRBJ1-2; 7 positions agree with TRBD1. Material: CD4+ or CD8+ T cells sorted from blood, obtained in a trial of the OX40 agonist ivuxolimab. The source is an adult with an advanced solid tumor such as melanoma, head and neck, liver or kidney cancer. CDR3 region: CASRSLGGAGYGYTF. In nucleotides, the CDR3 is TGTGCCAGCAGATCACTAGGGGGCGCGGGCTATGGCTACACCTTC.